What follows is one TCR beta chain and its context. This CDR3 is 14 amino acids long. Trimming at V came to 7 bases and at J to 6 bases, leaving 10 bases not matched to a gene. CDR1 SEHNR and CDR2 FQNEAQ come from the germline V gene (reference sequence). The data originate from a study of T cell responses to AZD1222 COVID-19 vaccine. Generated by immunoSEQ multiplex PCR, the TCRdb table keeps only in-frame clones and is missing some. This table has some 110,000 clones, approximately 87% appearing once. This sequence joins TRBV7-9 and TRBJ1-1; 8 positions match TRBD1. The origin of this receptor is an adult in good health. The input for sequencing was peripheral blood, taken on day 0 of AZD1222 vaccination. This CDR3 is CASTLTGVNPEAFF. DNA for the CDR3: TGTGCCAGCACCCTGACAGGGGTCAATCCTGAAGCTTTCTTT.